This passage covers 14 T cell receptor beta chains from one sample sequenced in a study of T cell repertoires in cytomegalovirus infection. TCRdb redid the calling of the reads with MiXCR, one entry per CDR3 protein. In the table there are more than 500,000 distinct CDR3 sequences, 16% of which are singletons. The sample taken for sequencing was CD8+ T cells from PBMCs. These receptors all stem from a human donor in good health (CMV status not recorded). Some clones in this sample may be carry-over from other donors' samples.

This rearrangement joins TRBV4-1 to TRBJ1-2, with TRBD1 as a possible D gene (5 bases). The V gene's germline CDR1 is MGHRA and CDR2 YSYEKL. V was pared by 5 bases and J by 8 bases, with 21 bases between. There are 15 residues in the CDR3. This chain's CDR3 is CASSGGLGDGKGYTF. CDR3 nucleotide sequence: TGCGCCAGCAGCGGGGGGTTGGGCGATGGTAAGGGCTACACCTTC.

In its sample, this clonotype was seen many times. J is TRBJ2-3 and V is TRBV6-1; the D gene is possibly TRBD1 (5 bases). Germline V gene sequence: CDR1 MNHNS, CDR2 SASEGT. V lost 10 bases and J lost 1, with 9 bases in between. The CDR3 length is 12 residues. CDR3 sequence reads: CAIRAGTDTQYF. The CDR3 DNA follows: TGTGCCATCAGGGCCGGCACAGATACGCAGTATTTT.

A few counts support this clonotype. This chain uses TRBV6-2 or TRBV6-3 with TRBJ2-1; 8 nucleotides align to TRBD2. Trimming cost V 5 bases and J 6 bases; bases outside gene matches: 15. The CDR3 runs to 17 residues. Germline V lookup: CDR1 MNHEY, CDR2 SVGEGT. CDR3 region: CASSRGLAYRSRNEQFF. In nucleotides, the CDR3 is TGTGCCAGCAGTCGCGGACTAGCTTACAGATCACGCAATGAGCAGTTCTTC.

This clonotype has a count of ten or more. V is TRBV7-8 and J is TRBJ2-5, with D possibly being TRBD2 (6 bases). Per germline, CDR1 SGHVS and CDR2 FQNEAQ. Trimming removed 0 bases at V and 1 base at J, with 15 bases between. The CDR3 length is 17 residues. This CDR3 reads CASSLARLAMGQETQYF. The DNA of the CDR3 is TGTGCCAGCAGCTTAGCGCGGCTAGCGATGGGCCAAGAGACCCAGTACTTC.

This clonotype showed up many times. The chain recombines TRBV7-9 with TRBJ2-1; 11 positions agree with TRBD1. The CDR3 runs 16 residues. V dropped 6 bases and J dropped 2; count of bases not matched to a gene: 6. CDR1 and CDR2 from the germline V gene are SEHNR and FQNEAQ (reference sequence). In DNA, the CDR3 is TGTGCCAGCAGAACCGGGACAGGGGGGACCTACAATGAGCAGTTCTTC. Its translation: CASRTGTGGTYNEQFF.

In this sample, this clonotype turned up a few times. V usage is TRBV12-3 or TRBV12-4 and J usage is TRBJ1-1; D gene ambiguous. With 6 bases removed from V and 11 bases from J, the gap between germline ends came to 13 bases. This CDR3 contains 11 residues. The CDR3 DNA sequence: TGTGCCAGCAGCTCCGACGGGTTGGCTTTCTTT. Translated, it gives CASSSDGLAFF.

The CDR3 sequence: CASSFTTAGTEAFF. DNA of the CDR3: TGCGCCAGCAGCTTTACGACCGCCGGCACTGAAGCTTTCTTT. The chain links TRBV5-1 to TRBJ1-1; the D is unclear. CDR1 is SGHRS, CDR2 YFSETQ, per germline. V was clipped by 2 bases and J by 4 bases, with 12 bases between them. This CDR3 spans 14 amino acids.

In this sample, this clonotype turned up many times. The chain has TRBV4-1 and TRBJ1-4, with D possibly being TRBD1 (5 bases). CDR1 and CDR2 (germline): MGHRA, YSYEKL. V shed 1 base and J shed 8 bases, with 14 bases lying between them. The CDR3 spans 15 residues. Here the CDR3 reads CASSQVGGDDEKLFF. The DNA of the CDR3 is TGCGCCAGCAGCCAAGTTGGGGGGGACGACGAAAAACTGTTTTTT.

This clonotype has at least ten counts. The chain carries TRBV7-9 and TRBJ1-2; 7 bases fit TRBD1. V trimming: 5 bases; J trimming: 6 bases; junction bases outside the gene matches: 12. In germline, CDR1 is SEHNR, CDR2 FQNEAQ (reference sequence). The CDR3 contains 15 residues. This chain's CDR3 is CASSESTGKRDGYTF. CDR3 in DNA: TGTGCCAGCAGCGAATCGACAGGGAAGAGGGATGGCTACACCTTC.

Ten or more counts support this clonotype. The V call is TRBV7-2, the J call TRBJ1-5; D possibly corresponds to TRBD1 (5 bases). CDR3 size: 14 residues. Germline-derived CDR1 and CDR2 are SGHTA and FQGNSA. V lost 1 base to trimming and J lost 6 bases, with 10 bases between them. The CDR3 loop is CASSLGQFTQPQHF. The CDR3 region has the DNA TGTGCCAGCAGCTTAGGACAGTTCACTCAGCCCCAGCATTTT.

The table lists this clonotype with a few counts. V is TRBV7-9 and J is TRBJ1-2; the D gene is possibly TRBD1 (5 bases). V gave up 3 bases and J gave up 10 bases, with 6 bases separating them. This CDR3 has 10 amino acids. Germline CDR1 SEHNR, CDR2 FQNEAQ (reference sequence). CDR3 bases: TGTGCCAGCAGCTTGGACAACTACACCTTC. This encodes CASSLDNYTF.

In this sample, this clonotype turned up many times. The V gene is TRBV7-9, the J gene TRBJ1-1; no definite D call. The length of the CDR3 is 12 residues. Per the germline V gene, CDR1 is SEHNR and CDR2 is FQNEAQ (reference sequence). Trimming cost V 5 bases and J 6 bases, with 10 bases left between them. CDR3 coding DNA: TGTGCCAGCAGCGCCAGGAGGGCTGAAGCTTTCTTT. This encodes CASSARRAEAFF.

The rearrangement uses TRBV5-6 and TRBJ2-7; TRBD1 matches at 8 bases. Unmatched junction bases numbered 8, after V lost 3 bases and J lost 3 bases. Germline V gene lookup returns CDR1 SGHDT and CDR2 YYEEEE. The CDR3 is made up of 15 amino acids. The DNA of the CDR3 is TGTGCCAGCAGCTCGAGACAGGGGATGAGCTACGAGCAGTACTTC. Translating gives CASSSRQGMSYEQYF. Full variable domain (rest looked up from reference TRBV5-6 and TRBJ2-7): DAGVTQSPTHLIKTRGQQVTLRCSPKSGHDTVSWYQQALGQGPQFIFQYYEEEERQRGNFPDRFSGHQFPNYSSELNVNALLLGDSALYLCASSSRQGMSYEQYFGPGTRLTVT.

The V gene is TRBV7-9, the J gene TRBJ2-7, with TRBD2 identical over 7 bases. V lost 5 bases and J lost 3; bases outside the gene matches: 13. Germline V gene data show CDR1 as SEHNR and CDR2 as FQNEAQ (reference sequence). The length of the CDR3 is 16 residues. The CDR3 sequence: CASSTQAGLSYYEQYF. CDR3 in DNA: TGTGCCAGCAGCACCCAAGCGGGGCTTAGCTACTACGAGCAGTACTTC.